The clone carrying this T cell receptor (beta chain) was observed a handful of times. J lost 4 bases, V lost 3 bases, and 13 bases had no gene match. The CDR3 spans 17 residues. Germline V gene lookup returns CDR1 MGHDK and CDR2 SYGVNS. The data were taken from a study of identical twins. TCRdb re-called the 5' RACE reads with MiXCR, one entry per CDR3 protein. The sample has 1.5 million to 2 million distinct CDR3 sequences; roughly 35% are singletons. This clonotype was sampled from a newborn girl in good health. The sequenced material came from cord blood. This chain joins TRBV25-1 and TRBJ2-3, with 7 bases fitting TRBD2. DNA for the CDR3: TGTGCCAGCAGTGACGGCGGGAGTGCCACATTTGCAGATACGCAGTATTTT. This codes for CASSDGGSATFADTQYF.